This T cell receptor (beta chain) appears in the sequencing data of a study of blood T cell repertoires in COVID-19. About the research overall: T cells, B-cell-depleted T cells, or PBMCs provided the cDNA or gDNA that served as material.

V was clipped by 11 bases and J by 2 bases; unmatched bases: 8. CDR3 length: 13 amino acids. Per the germline V gene, CDR1 is ENHRY and CDR2 is SYGVKD. TCRdb's table, derived via immunoSEQ multiplex PCR, lists solely in-frame clones and lacks some. The sample lists hundreds of thousands of clones, 88% occurring once. The receptor's source is a woman in her thirties who had recovered from COVID-19. Sequenced input: peripheral blood. This chain connects TRBV10-3 to TRBJ1-1; 7 nucleotides align to TRBD1. The CDR3 DNA reads TGTGCCTCAAACAGGGGCGGCAACACTGAAGCTTTCTTT. Amino acids: CASNRGGNTEAFF.